This TCR beta chain was recorded in a study of early T cells in non-severe SARS-CoV-2 infection. Whole-study context: Chains stayed unpaired after sequencing of bulk RNA from unsorted whole blood.

This clonotype has at least ten counts. TCRdb independently ran MiXCR on the 5' RACE reads; one entry per CDR3 protein. Among some 62,000 distinct CDR3 sequences listed, 7.5% to 10% were seen once. The CDR3 consists of 10 residues. Trimming cost V 6 bases and J 5 bases, with 5 bases left between them. Germline CDR1 and CDR2: DFQATT and SNEGSKA (reference sequence). This rearrangement joins TRBV20-1 to TRBJ2-1, with D unresolved. The receptor's source is an adult who was a healthcare worker with PCR-confirmed SARS-CoV-2 infection or an uninfected control (not recorded which). The source material was whole blood. Here the CDR3 DNA reads TGCAGTGCCTTAAACAATGAGCAGTTCTTC. Translating gives CSALNNEQFF.